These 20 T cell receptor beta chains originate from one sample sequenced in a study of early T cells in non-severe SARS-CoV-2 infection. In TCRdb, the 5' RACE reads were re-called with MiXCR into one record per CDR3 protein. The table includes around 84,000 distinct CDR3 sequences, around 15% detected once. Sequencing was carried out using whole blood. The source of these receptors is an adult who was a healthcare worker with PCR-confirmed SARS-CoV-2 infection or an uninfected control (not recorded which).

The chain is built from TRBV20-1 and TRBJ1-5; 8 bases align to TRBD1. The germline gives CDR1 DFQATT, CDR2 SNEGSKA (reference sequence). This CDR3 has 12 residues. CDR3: CSVDRGSQPQHF. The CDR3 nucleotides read TGCAGCGTTGACAGGGGTAGTCAGCCCCAGCATTTT.

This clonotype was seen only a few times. The CDR3: CASSTTSYEQYF. The CDR3 nucleotides read TGTGCCAGCAGCACCACTAGCTACGAGCAGTACTTC. The rearrangement uses TRBV28 and TRBJ2-7; possible D gene TRBD2, 5 bases. V was shortened by 6 bases and J by 3 bases, with 9 bases between the two germline ends. The CDR3 loop spans 12 amino acids. Germline CDR1 reads MDHEN; CDR2 reads SYDVKM.

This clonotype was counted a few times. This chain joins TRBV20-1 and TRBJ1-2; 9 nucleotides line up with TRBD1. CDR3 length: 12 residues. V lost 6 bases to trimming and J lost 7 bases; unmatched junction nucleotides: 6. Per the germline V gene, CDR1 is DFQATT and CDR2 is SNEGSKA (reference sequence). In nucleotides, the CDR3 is TGCAGTGCCCCCACAGGGGGCGGTGGCTACACCTTC. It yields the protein CSAPTGGGGYTF.

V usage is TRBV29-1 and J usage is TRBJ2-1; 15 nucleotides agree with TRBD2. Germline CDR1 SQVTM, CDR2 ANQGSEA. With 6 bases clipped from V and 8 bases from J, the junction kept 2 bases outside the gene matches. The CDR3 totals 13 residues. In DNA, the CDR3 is TGCAGCGTGGGACTAGCGGGAGGTGATGAGCAGTTCTTC. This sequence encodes CSVGLAGGDEQFF.

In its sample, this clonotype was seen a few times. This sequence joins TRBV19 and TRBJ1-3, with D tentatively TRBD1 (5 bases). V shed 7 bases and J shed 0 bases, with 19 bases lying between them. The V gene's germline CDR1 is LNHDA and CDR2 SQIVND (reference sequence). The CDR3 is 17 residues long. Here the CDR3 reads CASTRQPGPHSGNTIYF. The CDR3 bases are TGTGCCAGTACCCGACAACCGGGACCTCACTCTGGAAACACCATATATTTT.

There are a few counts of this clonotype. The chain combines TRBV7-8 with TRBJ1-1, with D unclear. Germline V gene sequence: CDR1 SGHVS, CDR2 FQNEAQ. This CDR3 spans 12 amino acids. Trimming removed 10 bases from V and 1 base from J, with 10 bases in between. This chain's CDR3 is CATDGENTEAFF. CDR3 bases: TGTGCCACGGATGGGGAGAACACTGAAGCTTTCTTT.

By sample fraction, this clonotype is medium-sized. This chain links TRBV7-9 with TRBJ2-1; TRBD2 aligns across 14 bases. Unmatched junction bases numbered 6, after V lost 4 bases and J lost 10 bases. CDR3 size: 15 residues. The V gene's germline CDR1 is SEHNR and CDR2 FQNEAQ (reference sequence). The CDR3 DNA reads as TGTGCCAGCAGCTCGGGACTAGCGGGAGCGGGGGAGCAGTTCTTC. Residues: CASSSGLAGAGEQFF.

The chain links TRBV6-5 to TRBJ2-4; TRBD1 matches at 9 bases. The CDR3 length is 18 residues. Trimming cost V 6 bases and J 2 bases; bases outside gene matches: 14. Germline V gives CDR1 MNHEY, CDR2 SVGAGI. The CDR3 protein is CASRRTGGTSPTKNIQYF. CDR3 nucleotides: TGTGCCAGCAGAAGAACAGGGGGCACTTCTCCGACCAAAAACATTCAGTACTTC.

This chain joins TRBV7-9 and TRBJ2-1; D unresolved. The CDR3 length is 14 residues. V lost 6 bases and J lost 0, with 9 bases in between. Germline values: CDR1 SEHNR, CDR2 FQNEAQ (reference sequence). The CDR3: CASRKLSSYNEQFF. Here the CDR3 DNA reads TGTGCCAGCAGAAAGCTAAGCTCCTACAATGAGCAGTTCTTC.

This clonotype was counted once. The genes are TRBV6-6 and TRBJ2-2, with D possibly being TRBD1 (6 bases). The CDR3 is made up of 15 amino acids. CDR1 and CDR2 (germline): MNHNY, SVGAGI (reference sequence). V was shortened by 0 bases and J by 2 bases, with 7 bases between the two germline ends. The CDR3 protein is CASSYSRGNTGELFF. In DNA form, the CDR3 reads TGTGCCAGCAGTTACTCCAGGGGAAACACCGGGGAGCTGTTTTTT.

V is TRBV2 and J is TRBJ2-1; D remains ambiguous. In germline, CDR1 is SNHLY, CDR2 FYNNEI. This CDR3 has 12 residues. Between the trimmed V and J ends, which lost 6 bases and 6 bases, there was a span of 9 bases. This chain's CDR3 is CASRPGRNEQFF. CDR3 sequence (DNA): TGTGCCAGCAGGCCCGGACGCAATGAGCAGTTCTTC.

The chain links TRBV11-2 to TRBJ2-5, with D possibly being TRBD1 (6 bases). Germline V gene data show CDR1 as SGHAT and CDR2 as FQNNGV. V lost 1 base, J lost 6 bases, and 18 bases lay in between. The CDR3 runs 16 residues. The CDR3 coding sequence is TGTGCCAGCAGCTTAGGGGGGCCGGCTAGCTCGAAGACCCAGTACTTC. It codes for CASSLGGPASSKTQYF.

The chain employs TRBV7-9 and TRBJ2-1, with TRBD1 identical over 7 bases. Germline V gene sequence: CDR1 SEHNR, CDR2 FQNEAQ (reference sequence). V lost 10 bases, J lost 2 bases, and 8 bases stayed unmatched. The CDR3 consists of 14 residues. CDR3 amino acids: CATLDRQTYNEQFF. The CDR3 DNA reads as TGTGCCACCTTGGACAGGCAAACCTACAATGAGCAGTTCTTC.

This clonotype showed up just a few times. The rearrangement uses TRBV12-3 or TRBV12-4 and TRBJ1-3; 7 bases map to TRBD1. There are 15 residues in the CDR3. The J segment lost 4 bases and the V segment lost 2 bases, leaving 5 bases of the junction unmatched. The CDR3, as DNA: TGTGCCAGCAGTTTAAACAGGGGAAGGGGAAACACCATATATTTT. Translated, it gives CASSLNRGRGNTIYF.

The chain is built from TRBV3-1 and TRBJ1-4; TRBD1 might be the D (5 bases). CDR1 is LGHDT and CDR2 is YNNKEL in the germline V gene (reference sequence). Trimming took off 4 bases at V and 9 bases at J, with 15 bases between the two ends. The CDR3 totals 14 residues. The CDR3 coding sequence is TGTGCCAGCAGCCCGACAGATAAGACTAAAAAACTGTTTTTT. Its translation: CASSPTDKTKKLFF.

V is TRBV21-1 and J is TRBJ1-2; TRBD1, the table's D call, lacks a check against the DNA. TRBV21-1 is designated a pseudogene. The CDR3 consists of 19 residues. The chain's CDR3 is CASSKFLPGGGDTNYGYTF. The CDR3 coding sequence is TGTGCCAGCAGCAAATTCCTACCCGGAGGGGGCGATACAAACTATGGCTACACCTTC.

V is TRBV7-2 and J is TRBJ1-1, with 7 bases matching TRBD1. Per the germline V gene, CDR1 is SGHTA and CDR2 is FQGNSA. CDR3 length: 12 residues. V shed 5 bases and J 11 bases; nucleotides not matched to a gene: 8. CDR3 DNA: TGTGCCAGCAGCACCCGGGACAGAGAGGCTTTCTTT. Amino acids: CASSTRDREAFF.

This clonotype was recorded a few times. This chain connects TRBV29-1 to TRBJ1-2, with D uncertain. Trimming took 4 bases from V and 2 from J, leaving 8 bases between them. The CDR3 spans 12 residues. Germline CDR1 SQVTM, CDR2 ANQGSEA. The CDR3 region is CSVGGGNYGYTF. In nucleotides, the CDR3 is TGCAGCGTTGGGGGAGGCAACTATGGCTACACCTTC. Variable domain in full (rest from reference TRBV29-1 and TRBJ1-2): SAVISQKPSRDICQRGTSLTIQCQVDSQVTMMFWYRQQPGQSLTLIATANQGSEATYESGFVIDKFPISRPNLTFSTLTVSNMSPEDSSIYLCSVGGGNYGYTFGSGTRLTVV.

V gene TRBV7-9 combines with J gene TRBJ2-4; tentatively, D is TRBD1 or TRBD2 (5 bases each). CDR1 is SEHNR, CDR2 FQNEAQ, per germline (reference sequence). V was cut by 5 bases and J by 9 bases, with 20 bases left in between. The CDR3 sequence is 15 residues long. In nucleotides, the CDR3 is TGTGCCAGCAGCCCTCTAGCCCCCTTGGGGGTCATTCAGTACTTC. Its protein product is CASSPLAPLGVIQYF.

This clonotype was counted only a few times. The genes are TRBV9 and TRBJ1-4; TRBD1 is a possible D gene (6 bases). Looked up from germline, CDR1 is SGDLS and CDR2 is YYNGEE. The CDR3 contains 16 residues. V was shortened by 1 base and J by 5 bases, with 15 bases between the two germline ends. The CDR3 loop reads CASSVLGGQQNEKLFF. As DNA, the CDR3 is TGTGCCAGCAGCGTATTAGGTGGACAGCAGAATGAAAAACTGTTTTTT.